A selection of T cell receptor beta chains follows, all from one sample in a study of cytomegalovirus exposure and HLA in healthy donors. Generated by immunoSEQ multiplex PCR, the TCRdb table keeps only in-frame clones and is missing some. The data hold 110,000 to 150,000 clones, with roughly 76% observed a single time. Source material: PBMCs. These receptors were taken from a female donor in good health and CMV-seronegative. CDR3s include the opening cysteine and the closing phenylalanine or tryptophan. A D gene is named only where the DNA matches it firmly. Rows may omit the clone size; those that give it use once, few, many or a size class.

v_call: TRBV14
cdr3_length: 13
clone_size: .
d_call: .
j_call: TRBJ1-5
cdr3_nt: TGTGCCAGCAGCCCAGGGAGCAATCAGCCCCAGCATTTT
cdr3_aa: CASSPGSNQPQHF

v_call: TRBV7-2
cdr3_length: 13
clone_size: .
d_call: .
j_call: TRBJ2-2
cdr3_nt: TGTGCCAGCAGCTTAGATAGCGCCGGGGAGCTGTTTTTT
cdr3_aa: CASSLDSAGELFF

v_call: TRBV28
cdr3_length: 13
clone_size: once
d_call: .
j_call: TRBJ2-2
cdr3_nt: TGTGCCAGCAGGAGACAGAACACCGGGGAGCTGTTTTTT
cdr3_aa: CASRRQNTGELFF

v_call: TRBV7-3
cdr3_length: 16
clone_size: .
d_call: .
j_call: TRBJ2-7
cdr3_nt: TGTGCCAGCAGCCCGGTGGGCGGGACTCCCGGCCGCGAGCAGTACTTC
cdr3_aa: CASSPVGGTPGREQYF

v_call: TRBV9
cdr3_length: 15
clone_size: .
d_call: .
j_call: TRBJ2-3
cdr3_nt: TGTGCCAGCAGCGTAGTTGAGGGAAGCACAGATACGCAGTATTTT
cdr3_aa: CASSVVEGSTDTQYF

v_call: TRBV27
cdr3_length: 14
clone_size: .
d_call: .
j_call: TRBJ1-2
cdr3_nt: TGTGCCAGCAGTACAGTCAGGGAAGACTATGGCTACACCTTC
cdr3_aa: CASSTVREDYGYTF

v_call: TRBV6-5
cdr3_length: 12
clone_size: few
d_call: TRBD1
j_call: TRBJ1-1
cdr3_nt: TGTGCCAGCAGACTACAGGGGGCGCTTGCTTTCTTT
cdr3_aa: CASRLQGALAFF

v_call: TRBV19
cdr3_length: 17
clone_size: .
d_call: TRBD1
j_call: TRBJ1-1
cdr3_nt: TGTGCCAGTAGGATAGGACAGGGAGGAATTAGCGGCACTGAAGCTTTCTTT
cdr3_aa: CASRIGQGGISGTEAFF

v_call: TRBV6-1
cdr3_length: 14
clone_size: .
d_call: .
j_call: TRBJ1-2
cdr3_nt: TGTGCCAGCACCGAAGACAGACCTAACTATGGCTACACCTTC
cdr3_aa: CASTEDRPNYGYTF

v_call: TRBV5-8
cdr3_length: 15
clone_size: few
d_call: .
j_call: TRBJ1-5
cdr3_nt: TGTGCCAGCAGCTTGGTACGGGGGAGCAATCAGCCCCAGCATTTT
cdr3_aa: CASSLVRGSNQPQHF

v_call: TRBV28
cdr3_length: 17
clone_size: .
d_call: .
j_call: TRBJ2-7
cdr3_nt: TGTGCCAGCAGTTTTCCCCGGACAGAATTTTTGACCTACGAGCAGTACTTC
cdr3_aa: CASSFPRTEFLTYEQYF

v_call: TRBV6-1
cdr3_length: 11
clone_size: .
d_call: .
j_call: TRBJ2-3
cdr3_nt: TGTGCCAGCAGCAGGGCCGATACGCAGTATTTT
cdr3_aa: CASSRADTQYF

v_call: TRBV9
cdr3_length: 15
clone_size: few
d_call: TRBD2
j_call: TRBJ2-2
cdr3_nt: TGTGCCAGCAGCGGGACTAGCGCAGACACCGGGGAGCTGTTTTTT
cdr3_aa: CASSGTSADTGELFF

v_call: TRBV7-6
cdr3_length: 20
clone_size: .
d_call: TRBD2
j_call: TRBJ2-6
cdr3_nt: TGTGCCAGCAGCTTCGATGGGAGGGGCCATGATTTTTCTGGGGCCAACGTCCTGACTTTC
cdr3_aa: CASSFDGRGHDFSGANVLTF

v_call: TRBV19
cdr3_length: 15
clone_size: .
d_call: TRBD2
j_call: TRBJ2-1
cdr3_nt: TGTGCCAGTAGTATGAGCGGGGGGCCGTACAATGAGCAGTTCTTC
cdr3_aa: CASSMSGGPYNEQFF

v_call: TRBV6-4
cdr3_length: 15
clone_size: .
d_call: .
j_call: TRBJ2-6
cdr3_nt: TGTGCCAGCAGTGACTCGACAACTGGGGCCAACGTCCTGACTTTC
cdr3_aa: CASSDSTTGANVLTF

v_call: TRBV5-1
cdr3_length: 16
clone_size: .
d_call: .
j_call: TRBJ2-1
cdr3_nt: TGCGCCAGCAGCTTGGCCTCTGGGGGCTTGGACAATGAGCAGTTCTTC
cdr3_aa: CASSLASGGLDNEQFF

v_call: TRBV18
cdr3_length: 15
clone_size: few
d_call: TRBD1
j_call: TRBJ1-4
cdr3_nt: TGTGCCAGCTCACCAACAGGGGAGGTCGGTGAAAAACTGTTTTTT
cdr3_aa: CASSPTGEVGEKLFF

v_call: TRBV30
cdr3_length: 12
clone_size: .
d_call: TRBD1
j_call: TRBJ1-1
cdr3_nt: TGTGCCTGGGGTTCCGGGACAGCTGAAGCTTTCTTT
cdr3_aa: CAWGSGTAEAFF

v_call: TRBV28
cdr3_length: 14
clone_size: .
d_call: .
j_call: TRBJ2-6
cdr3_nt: TGTGCCAGCAGTCCTATCTCTGGGGCCAACGTCCTGACTTTC
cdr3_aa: CASSPISGANVLTF

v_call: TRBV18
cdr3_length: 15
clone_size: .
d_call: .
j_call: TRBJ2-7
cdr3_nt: TGTGCCAGCTCACCCCAGGGGCAACGGTCCTACGAGCAGTACTTC
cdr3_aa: CASSPQGQRSYEQYF

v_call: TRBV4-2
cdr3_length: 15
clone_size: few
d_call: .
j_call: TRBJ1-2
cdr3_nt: TGTGCCAGCAGCCAAGTAAGCATCCGAAACTATGGCTACACCTTC
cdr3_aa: CASSQVSIRNYGYTF

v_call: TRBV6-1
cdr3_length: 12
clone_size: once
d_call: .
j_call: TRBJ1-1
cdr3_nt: TGTGCCAGCAGCCGGGAGACCACTGAAGCTTTCTTT
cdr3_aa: CASSRETTEAFF

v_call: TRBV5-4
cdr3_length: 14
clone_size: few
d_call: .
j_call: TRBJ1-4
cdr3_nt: TGTGCCAGCAGCTCGGGAGGGCGAGAGGAAAAACTGTTTTTT
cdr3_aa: CASSSGGREEKLFF

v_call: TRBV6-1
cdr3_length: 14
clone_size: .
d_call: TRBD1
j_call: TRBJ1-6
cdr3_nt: TGTGCCAGCAGCCCCGCTGGACAGGTGGGACCCCTCCACTTT
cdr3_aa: CASSPAGQVGPLHF

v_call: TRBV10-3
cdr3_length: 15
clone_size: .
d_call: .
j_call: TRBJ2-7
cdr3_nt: TGTGCCATCAATGATTTTTCGGGGGACTCCTACGAGCAGTACTTC
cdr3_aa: CAINDFSGDSYEQYF

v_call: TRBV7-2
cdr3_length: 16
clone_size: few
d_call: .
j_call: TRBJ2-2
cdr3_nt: TGTGCCAGCAGCCTTAACGGGGGGCGGAACACCGGGGAGCTGTTTTTT
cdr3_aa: CASSLNGGRNTGELFF

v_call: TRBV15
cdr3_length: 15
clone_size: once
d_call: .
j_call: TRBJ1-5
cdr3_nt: TGTGCCACCAGCAGAGACAGGAATAGCAATCAGCCCCAGCATTTT
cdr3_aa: CATSRDRNSNQPQHF

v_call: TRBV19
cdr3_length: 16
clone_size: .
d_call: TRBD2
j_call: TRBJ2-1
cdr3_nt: TGTGCCAGTACCGAGCAAGCGGGGAAAACCTACAATGAGCAGTTCTTC
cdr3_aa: CASTEQAGKTYNEQFF

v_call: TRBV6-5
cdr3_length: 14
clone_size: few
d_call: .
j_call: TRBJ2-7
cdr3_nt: TGTGCCAGCAGTTACTCCGACAGAGACTACGAGCAGTACTTC
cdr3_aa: CASSYSDRDYEQYF

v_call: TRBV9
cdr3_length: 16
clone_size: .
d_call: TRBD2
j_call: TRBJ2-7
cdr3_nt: TGTGCCAGCAGCGTACAACTAGCGGGCGGACCCTACGAGCAGTACTTC
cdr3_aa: CASSVQLAGGPYEQYF

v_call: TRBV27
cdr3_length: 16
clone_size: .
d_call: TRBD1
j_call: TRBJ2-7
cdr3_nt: TGTGCCAGCAGTCCCGAGGCGACAGGGGGCGGCTACGAGCAGTACTTC
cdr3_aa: CASSPEATGGGYEQYF

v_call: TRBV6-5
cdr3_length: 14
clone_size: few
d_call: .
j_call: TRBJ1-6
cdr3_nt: TGTGCCAGCAGCCCCGCGGGGGGTCATTCACCCCTCCACTTT
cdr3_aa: CASSPAGGHSPLHF

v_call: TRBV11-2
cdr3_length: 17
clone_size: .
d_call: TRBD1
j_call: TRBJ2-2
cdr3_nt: TGTGCCAGCAGCTTTCGTCGGGACAGTCAGAACACCGGGGAGCTGTTTTTT
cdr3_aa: CASSFRRDSQNTGELFF

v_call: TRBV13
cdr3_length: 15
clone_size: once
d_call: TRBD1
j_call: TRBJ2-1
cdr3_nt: TGTGCCAGCAGCCCCGATGGACAGGGGGAGAATGAGCAGTTCTTC
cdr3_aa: CASSPDGQGENEQFF

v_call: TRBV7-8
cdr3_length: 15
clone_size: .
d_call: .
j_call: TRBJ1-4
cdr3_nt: TGTGCCAGCAGCTTCGCCAGGGATAGTAATGAAAAACTGTTTTTT
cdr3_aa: CASSFARDSNEKLFF

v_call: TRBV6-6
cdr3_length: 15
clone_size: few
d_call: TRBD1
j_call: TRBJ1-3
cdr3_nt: TGTGCCAGCAGTTACTCTGAGACAGGGGGAAACACCATATATTTT
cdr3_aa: CASSYSETGGNTIYF

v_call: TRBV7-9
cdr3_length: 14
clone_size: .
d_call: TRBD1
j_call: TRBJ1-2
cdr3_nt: TGTGCCAGCAGCCGGGGGCAGGGGGACTATGGCTACACCTTC
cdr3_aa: CASSRGQGDYGYTF

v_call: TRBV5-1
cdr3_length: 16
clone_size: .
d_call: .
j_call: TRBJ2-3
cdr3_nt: TGCGCCAGCAGCCCCGCGTCGGTTTTTGACACAGATACGCAGTATTTT
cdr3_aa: CASSPASVFDTDTQYF

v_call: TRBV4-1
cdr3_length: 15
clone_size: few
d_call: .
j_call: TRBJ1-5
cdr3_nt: TGCGCCAGCAGCCCCGAGCAGGGGTATAATCAGCCCCAGCATTTT
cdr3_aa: CASSPEQGYNQPQHF

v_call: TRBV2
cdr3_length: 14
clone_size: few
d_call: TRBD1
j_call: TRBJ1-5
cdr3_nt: TGTGCCAGCAACCGGGACAGGGATTTTCAGCCCCAGCATTTT
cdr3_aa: CASNRDRDFQPQHF